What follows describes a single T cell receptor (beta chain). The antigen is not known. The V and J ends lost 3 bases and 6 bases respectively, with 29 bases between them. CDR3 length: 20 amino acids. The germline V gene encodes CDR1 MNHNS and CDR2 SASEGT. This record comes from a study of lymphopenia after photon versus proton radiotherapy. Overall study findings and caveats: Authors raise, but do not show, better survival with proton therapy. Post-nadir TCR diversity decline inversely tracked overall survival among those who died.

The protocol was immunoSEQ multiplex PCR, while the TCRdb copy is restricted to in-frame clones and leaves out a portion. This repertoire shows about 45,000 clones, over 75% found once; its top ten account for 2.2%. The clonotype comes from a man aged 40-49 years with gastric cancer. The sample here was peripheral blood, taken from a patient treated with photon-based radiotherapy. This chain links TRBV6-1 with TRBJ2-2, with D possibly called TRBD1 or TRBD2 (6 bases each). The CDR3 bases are TGTGCCAGCAGTGATTCATCCCGGGGGCCTATACTAGGCGAGGCCGGGGAGCTGTTTTTT. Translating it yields CASSDSSRGPILGEAGELFF.